This T cell receptor beta chain is from a study of OX40 agonist ivuxolimab in advanced cancers. The protocol was immunoSEQ multiplex PCR, while the TCRdb copy is restricted to in-frame clones and leaves out a portion. Among 73,000 or so clones, 65% to 90% were seen once, and the ten largest hold 0.6% to 0.8%. Patients had blood sampled at baseline and again on cycle 4 day 1 and cycle 7 day 1. Germline V CDR1 and CDR2: ENHRY, SYGVKD. The germline V and J ends were trimmed by 3 bases and 3 bases, with 8 bases remaining between them. This CDR3 comprises 13 residues. The sequence was collected from an adult with an advanced solid tumor such as melanoma, head and neck, liver or kidney cancer. This rearrangement joins TRBV10-3 to TRBJ1-1, with unresolved D. The sample was CD4+ or CD8+ T cells sorted from blood, taken in a trial of the OX40 agonist ivuxolimab. The CDR3 reads CAISEFGDTEAFF. In DNA, the CDR3 is TGTGCCATCAGTGAATTTGGGGACACTGAAGCTTTCTTT.